This T cell receptor (beta chain) is drawn from a study of a mutant IDH1 vaccine in newly diagnosed glioma. Study-wide context: The first vaccination came 4-6 weeks after radiotherapy alone, or with temozolomide cycles.

Time point noted: week 23, last vaccination. A single vaccine dose contained 300 ug of mutant IDH1 20-mer peptide, and topical imiquimod was used with it. The CDR3 runs 13 residues. Trimming removed 8 bases at V and 8 bases at J, with 15 bases between. The V gene's germline CDR1 is MDHEN and CDR2 SYDVKM. This clone has a handful of counts. What it binds is not known. The table came from immunoSEQ multiplex PCR; TCRdb's copy has only in-frame clones and leaves some out. Seen here are approximately 70,000 clones, about 87% observed once, and the top ten hold 13%. The genes are TRBV28 and TRBJ1-4; a weak D match, TRBD1 (5 bases). The source of this sequence is a man aged 18 to 29 with glioma. The sequenced sample was PBMCs, obtained from a glioma patient whose treatment included an IDH1 peptide vaccine. The CDR3 loop is CASLGGEREKLFF. CDR3 nucleotides: TGTGCCAGCCTTGGGGGTGAACGGGAAAAACTGTTTTTT.